This is a list of T cell receptor beta chains from one sample in a study of sequential checkpoint blockade in melanoma. The assay was immunoSEQ multiplex PCR, and TCRdb's table has in-frame clones only and misses some. The sample yields roughly 13,000 clones, roughly 50% seen once. This specimen consisted of CD8+ T cells sorted from blood (inferred from file names), obtained from a patient given nivolumab and ipilimumab in sequence. The receptors were sampled from a human donor with melanoma. Both conserved end residues are part of each CDR3. Each record gives: V gene, J gene, CDR3 protein.

TRBV5-3	TRBJ2-1	CASNLDPSRVNEQFF
TRBV6-1	TRBJ1-2	CAGGDYGYTF
TRBV5-3	TRBJ2-7	CASSVRPGVDEQYF
TRBV19	TRBJ1-1	CASSIAGVTEAFF
TRBV6-6	TRBJ2-1	CASSGAGVNYNEQFF
TRBV27	TRBJ2-7	CASMWGPTPGQGAYEQYF
TRBV6-1	TRBJ2-3	CASSELGQDFVDTQYF
TRBV7-2	TRBJ2-1	CASSSGGLLRSYNEQFF
TRBV19	TRBJ1-5	CASSIVEDRFNQPQHF
TRBV6-5	TRBJ2-1	CASSYSLPGLYNEQFF
TRBV6-8	TRBJ2-1	CASSETTQFF
TRBV6-5	TRBJ1-2	CASSYGAGGYGYTF
TRBV7-3	TRBJ2-1	CASSLFGGGRYNEQFF
TRBV30	TRBJ2-7	CAWSEQGVRLEQYF
TRBV6-6	TRBJ1-2	CASSYGSTNYGYTF
TRBV13	TRBJ2-1	CASSYTVSGGSPQFF
TRBV7-3	TRBJ1-1	CASSLAGGKAFF
TRBV6-1	TRBJ2-3	CASSEARGSTDTQYF
TRBV2	TRBJ2-2	CASSEGTGGITGELFF
TRBV10-1	TRBJ1-1	CASRAVEEAFF
TRBV29-1	TRBJ2-3	CSVEQGTDTQYF
TRBV29-1	TRBJ1-2	CSVEAATQGNPPSGYTF
TRBV2	TRBJ1-2	CASRTQGDYGYTF
TRBV4-3	TRBJ1-5	CASSQSPVSNQPQHF
TRBV7-6	TRBJ1-1	CASSFTDRTNTEAFF
TRBV21-1	TRBJ1-4	CASSNKRTGGSGTNEKLFF
TRBV7-9	TRBJ1-1	CASSPVGRTEAFF
TRBV13	TRBJ2-2	CASSTLQTGRGTGELFF
TRBV18	TRBJ2-2	CASSPWEGLTGELFF
TRBV21-1	TRBJ2-7	CASRKDPGLAGVTGIDEQYF
TRBV9	TRBJ1-1	CASSVEVGDGTEAFF
TRBV7-3	TRBJ2-1	CASSLGIGTGGPGYNEQFF
TRBV7-9	TRBJ2-7	CASSYLAGVEQYF
TRBV6-1	TRBJ1-4	CASSEVAGGNEKLFF
TRBV6-5	TRBJ2-1	CASSYGGGFYNEQFF
TRBV9	TRBJ1-5	CASSAGGENQPQHF
TRBV2	TRBJ1-2	CASSESPGGTNYGYTF
TRBV27	TRBJ2-2	CASSLSGEGASANTGELFF
TRBV29-1	TRBJ1-2	CSVEGGDRAEYGYTF
TRBV27	TRBJ1-1	CASINPQGERNTEAFF
TRBV7-9	TRBJ1-3	CASSLAGPGNTIYF
TRBV9	TRBJ2-7	CASSPLYEQYF
TRBV11-2	TRBJ1-1	CASSLDGGFTEAFF
TRBV19	TRBJ1-1	CASSIGGSPEAFF
TRBV23-1	TRBJ1-2	CASSQSWGDGYTF
TRBV5-4	TRBJ2-1	CASSRGGLGQGNGEQFF